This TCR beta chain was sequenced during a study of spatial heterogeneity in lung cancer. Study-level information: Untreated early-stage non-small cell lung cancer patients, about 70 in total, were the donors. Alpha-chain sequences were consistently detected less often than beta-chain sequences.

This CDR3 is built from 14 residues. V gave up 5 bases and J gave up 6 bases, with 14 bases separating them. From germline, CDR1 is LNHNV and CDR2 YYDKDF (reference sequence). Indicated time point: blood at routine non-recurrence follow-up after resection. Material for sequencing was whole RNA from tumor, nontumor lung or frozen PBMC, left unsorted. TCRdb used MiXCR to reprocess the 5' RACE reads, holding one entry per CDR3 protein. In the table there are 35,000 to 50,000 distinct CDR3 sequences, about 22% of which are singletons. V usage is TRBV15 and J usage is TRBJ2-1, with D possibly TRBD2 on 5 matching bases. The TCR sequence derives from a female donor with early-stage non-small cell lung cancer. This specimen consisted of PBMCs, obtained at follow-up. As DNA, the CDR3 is TGTGCCACCAGCGTACTAGTTCGGCGCAATGAGCAGTTCTTC. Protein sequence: CATSVLVRRNEQFF.